This entry lists 23 T cell receptor beta chains sequenced from one sample in a study of STAT5B mutations in CD4+ large granular lymphocyte leukemia. The assay was immunoSEQ multiplex PCR, and TCRdb's table has in-frame clones only and misses some. The sample holds tens of thousands of clones; about 78% are singletons and the top ten take nearly 0.65%. Sequencing was done on a sample of CD4+ T cells from blood buffy coats. These receptors came from a human donor in good health.

This sequence joins TRBV2 and TRBJ1-5; 7 bases are a match to TRBD1. The V and J ends lost 4 bases and 0 bases, in that order; junction bases with no gene match: 3. The CDR3 spans 15 residues. Germline loops: CDR1 SNHLY, CDR2 FYNNEI. CDR3: CASSGQGLSNQPQHF. The CDR3 DNA reads as TGTGCCAGCAGTGGACAGGGACTTAGCAATCAGCCCCAGCATTTT.

This clone was seen once. V usage is TRBV7-2 and J usage is TRBJ1-5, with D uncertain. The germline V and J ends were trimmed by 4 bases and 3 bases, with 7 bases remaining between them. The CDR3 is 13 amino acids. Germline V lookup: CDR1 SGHTA, CDR2 FQGNSA. The CDR3 reads CASSSTFNQPQHF. As DNA, the CDR3 is TGTGCCAGCAGCTCAACATTCAATCAGCCCCAGCATTTT.

The sample holds a few counts of this clone. V is TRBV5-4 and J is TRBJ1-2; possibly TRBD1 for D (5 bases). The CDR3 has 14 residues. CDR1 is SGHNT, CDR2 YYREEE, per germline (reference sequence). V was trimmed by 0 bases and J by 7 bases, leaving 13 bases between them. CDR3 sequence (DNA): TGTGCCAGCAGCTTGGACGCAGGGTTGGTTGGCTACACCTTC. It encodes CASSLDAGLVGYTF.

This chain connects TRBV11-2 to TRBJ2-1; D is uncertain. This CDR3 comprises 14 residues. V was clipped by 7 bases and J by 5 bases, with 15 bases between them. Germline V gene sequence: CDR1 SGHAT, CDR2 FQNNGV. The CDR3 reads CASTQWADNNEQFF. The CDR3 region has the DNA TGTGCCAGCACCCAGTGGGCAGATAACAATGAGCAGTTCTTC. Supplemented by reference TRBV11-2 and TRBJ2-1, the full variable domain reads EAGVAQSPRYKIIEKRQSVAFWCNPISGHATLYWYQQILGQGPKLLIQFQNNGVVDDSQLPKDRFSAERLKGVDSTLKIQPAKLEDSAVYLCASTQWADNNEQFFGPGTRLTVL.

The chain employs TRBV28 and TRBJ2-2; D might be TRBD2 (5 bases). Per the germline V gene, CDR1 is MDHEN and CDR2 is SYDVKM. Trimming cost V 3 bases and J 0 bases, with 17 bases left between them. CDR3 length equals 18 residues. DNA for the CDR3: TGTGCCAGCAGTTTTGGCTGGACTGACTCCACGAACACCGGGGAGCTGTTTTTT. Its protein is CASSFGWTDSTNTGELFF.

The chain is built from TRBV9 and TRBJ1-4; 7 bases align to TRBD1. V dropped 0 bases and J dropped 4; count of bases not matched to a gene: 3. Germline CDR1 and CDR2: SGDLS and YYNGEE. CDR3 length: 15 amino acids. CDR3 nucleotides: TGTGCCAGCAGCGTAGCGGCAGGGGGTAATGAAAAACTGTTTTTT. It codes for CASSVAAGGNEKLFF.

This clone was detected only a few times. V gene TRBV28 combines with J gene TRBJ1-5; D uncertain. The length of the CDR3 is 12 residues. The germline CDR1 and CDR2 sequences are MDHEN and SYDVKM. The V gene lost 4 bases and the J gene lost 1 base, with 2 bases spanning the gap. The CDR3 reads CASSWSNQPQHF. The CDR3 nucleotides are TGTGCCAGCAGTTGGAGCAATCAGCCCCAGCATTTT.

The rearrangement uses TRBV30 and TRBJ2-7; possible D gene TRBD2, 5 bases. The CDR3 covers 15 residues. With 2 bases removed from V and 4 bases from J, the gap between germline ends came to 18 bases. CDR1 is GTSNPN and CDR2 is SVGIG in the germline V gene (reference sequence). The CDR3 DNA follows: TGTGCCTGGAGTTACCCCCGGGGTAGCAGATACGAGCAGTACTTC. It yields the protein CAWSYPRGSRYEQYF.

This clone was seen just once. The chain combines TRBV9 with TRBJ1-4; TRBD1 agrees at 10 bases. Germline CDR1 is SGDLS and CDR2 is YYNGEE. Unmatched junction bases numbered 4, after V lost 3 bases and J lost 2 bases. The CDR3 sequence is 16 residues long. CDR3 region: CASSADRGSTNEKLFF. The CDR3 DNA sequence: TGTGCCAGCAGCGCGGACAGGGGGTCCACTAATGAAAAACTGTTTTTT.

This clone has just a few counts. The rearrangement links TRBV6-5 to TRBJ2-7; D not resolved. Trimming left V 0 bases short and J 6 bases short, with 9 bases between. CDR1 is MNHEY and CDR2 is SVGAGI in the germline V gene. The CDR3 runs 13 residues. Here the CDR3 reads CASSYSKGSEQYF. The CDR3 nucleotides read TGTGCCAGCAGTTACTCGAAGGGTTCCGAGCAGTACTTC.

The table lists this clone with a few counts. The chain is built from TRBV4-1 and TRBJ2-1; tentatively, D is TRBD2 (5 bases). From germline, CDR1 is MGHRA and CDR2 YSYEKL. The V end lost 3 bases, the J end lost 4 bases, and 19 bases lay between the germline ends. The CDR3 is 17 amino acids. The CDR3 loop is CASSQVGRGPVYNEQFF. The CDR3 region has the DNA TGCGCCAGCAGCCAGGTCGGTCGGGGTCCGGTATACAATGAGCAGTTCTTC.

The chain is built from TRBV28 and TRBJ2-7; D gene uncertain. Germline loops: CDR1 MDHEN, CDR2 SYDVKM. The CDR3 has 13 amino acids. The V gene lost 7 bases and the J gene lost 3 bases, with 13 bases spanning the gap. The CDR3 nucleotides are TGTGCCAGCACCGTTATTGACGGCTACGAGCAGTACTTC. Protein sequence: CASTVIDGYEQYF. Variable domain in full (rest from reference TRBV28 and TRBJ2-7): DVKVTQSSRYLVKRTGEKVFLECVQDMDHENMFWYRQDPGLGLRLIYFSYDVKMKEKGDIPEGYSVSREKKERFSLILESASTNQTSMYLCASTVIDGYEQYFGPGTRLTVT.

This chain uses TRBV9 with TRBJ2-7, with D possibly TRBD2 on 6 matching bases. The CDR3 is made up of 15 amino acids. Per the germline V gene, CDR1 is SGDLS and CDR2 is YYNGEE. The ends were cut back, 0 bases at V and 0 bases at J, with 10 bases in the middle. In DNA form, the CDR3 reads TGTGCCAGCAGCGTAGGGGACGGGAGCTCCTACGAGCAGTACTTC. Protein product: CASSVGDGSSYEQYF.

The chain has TRBV29-1 and TRBJ1-2, with 9 bases aligning to TRBD1. Germline loops: CDR1 SQVTM, CDR2 ANQGSEA. The CDR3 covers 16 residues. The V segment lost 3 bases and the J segment 3 bases; nucleotides outside the gene matches: 11. The CDR3 bases are TGCAGCGTTGATCCCAACCCGGGACAGGGTGACTATGGCTACACCTTC. Amino acid sequence: CSVDPNPGQGDYGYTF.

This sequence joins TRBV18 and TRBJ2-1; tentatively, D is TRBD1 or TRBD2 (5 bases each). The V end lost 1 base, the J end lost 8 bases, and 15 bases lay between the germline ends. Germline CDR1 and CDR2: KGHSH and LQKENI. CDR3 length: 15 amino acids. In DNA form, the CDR3 reads TGTGCCAGCTCACCACTGGGTCTGGGACGGGATGAGCAGTTCTTC. This sequence encodes CASSPLGLGRDEQFF.

V usage is TRBV5-1 and J usage is TRBJ1-1; D uncertain. The germline V gene has CDR1 SGHRS and CDR2 YFSETQ. The CDR3 extends over 13 amino acids. Trimming took 2 bases from V and 4 from J, leaving 9 bases between them. CDR3 sequence reads: CASSFISGTEAFF. Here the CDR3 DNA reads TGCGCCAGCAGCTTCATTAGTGGCACTGAAGCTTTCTTT.

The table lists this clone with a few counts. V usage is TRBV30 and J usage is TRBJ1-6; D not resolved. Germline CDR1 GTSNPN, CDR2 SVGIG (reference sequence). V lost 6 bases and J 13 bases, leaving 16 bases between the germline ends. This CDR3 is 12 amino acids long. CDR3 residues: CACQDRVWPLHF. In nucleotides, the CDR3 is TGTGCCTGCCAGGACCGCGTTTGGCCCCTCCACTTT.

V is TRBV7-8 and J is TRBJ1-1, with no clear D. CDR1 and CDR2 from the germline V gene are SGHVS and FQNEAQ. The CDR3 length is 14 residues. The V and J ends lost 1 base and 4 bases respectively, with 10 bases between them. The CDR3 coding sequence is TGTGCCAGCAGCTTAGTGGGGTCGGGCACTGAAGCTTTCTTT. Amino acid sequence: CASSLVGSGTEAFF.

This chain connects TRBV19 to TRBJ1-5, with D tentatively TRBD1 (6 bases). Germline CDR1 and CDR2: LNHDA and SQIVND (reference sequence). V lost 7 bases and J lost 2, with 18 bases in between. The CDR3 length is 16 residues. The CDR3 reads CASTMGGPQGNQPQHF. In DNA, the CDR3 is TGTGCCAGTACCATGGGGGGGCCCCAGGGCAATCAGCCCCAGCATTTT. Together with reference TRBV19 and TRBJ1-5, the CDR3 gives the full variable domain: DGGITQSPKYLFRKEGQNVTLSCEQNLNHDAMYWYRQDPGQGLRLIYYSQIVNDFQKGDIAEGYSVSREKKESFPLTVTSAQKNPTAFYLCASTMGGPQGNQPQHFGDGTRLSIL.

The chain joins TRBV7-3 to TRBJ2-2; D not resolved. The CDR3 consists of 13 residues. V lost 5 bases and J lost 2, with 6 bases in between. Germline lookup yields CDR1 SGHTA and CDR2 FQGTGA. The CDR3 nucleotides are TGTGCCAGCAGCAACTTAAACACCGGGGAGCTGTTTTTT. Protein sequence: CASSNLNTGELFF.

By its share, this clone is medium-sized. At the DNA level, this CDR3 is encoded by other sequences in the same sample as well. This chain joins TRBV4-1 and TRBJ1-1; D is ambiguous. The V gene lost 1 base and the J gene lost 2 bases, with 8 bases spanning the gap. CDR1 and CDR2 (germline): MGHRA, YSYEKL. The CDR3 runs 14 residues. CDR3 sequence: CASSQGYRNTEAFF. In DNA form, the CDR3 reads TGCGCCAGCAGCCAAGGGTACAGAAACACTGAAGCTTTCTTT.

The J gene is TRBJ1-2, the V gene TRBV7-2, with D tentatively TRBD1 (5 bases). The germline CDR1 and CDR2 sequences are SGHTA and FQGNSA. This CDR3 comprises 14 residues. The V end was cut by 5 bases, the J end by 1 base, with 11 bases between. CDR3 sequence reads: CASSPAGGNYGYTF. In nucleotides, the CDR3 is TGTGCCAGCAGCCCGGCCGGGGGTAACTATGGCTACACCTTC. Full variable domain (rest looked up from reference TRBV7-2 and TRBJ1-2): GAGVSQSPSNKVTEKGKDVELRCDPISGHTALYWYRQSLGQGLEFLIYFQGNSAPDKSGLPSDRFSAERTGGSVSTLTIQRTQQEDSAVYLCASSPAGGNYGYTFGSGTRLTVV.

The gene calls are TRBV4-3 and TRBJ2-7; D possibly corresponds to TRBD1 (6 bases). This CDR3 contains 15 residues. V was shortened by 2 bases and J by 0 bases, with 11 bases between the two germline ends. Looked up from germline, CDR1 is LGHNA and CDR2 is YSLEER. The CDR3 sequence is CASSQWQGNSYEQYF. The CDR3 region has the DNA TGCGCCAGCAGCCAATGGCAGGGGAACTCCTACGAGCAGTACTTC.